This T cell receptor (beta chain) was sequenced during a study of early T cells in non-severe SARS-CoV-2 infection. TCRdb reanalysed the 5' RACE reads using MiXCR and keeps one entry per CDR3 protein. The sample contains more than 85,000 distinct CDR3 sequences, 16% of which appear only once. The CDR3 is 14 residues long. J gave up 3 bases and V 1 base, and 5 bases lay outside the gene matches. CDR1 is DFQATT and CDR2 is SNEGSKA in the germline V gene (reference sequence). This clonotype was seen a few times. The clonotype was recovered from an adult who was a healthcare worker with PCR-confirmed SARS-CoV-2 infection or an uninfected control (not recorded which). This specimen consisted of whole blood, obtained at baseline. This chain connects TRBV20-1 to TRBJ2-7, with TRBD2 matching over 8 bases. The CDR3 nucleotides are TGCAGTGCTAGAGTTCGGGAGGGCCGCTACGAGCAGTACTTC. This encodes CSARVREGRYEQYF.